The 21 T cell receptor beta chains below come from one sample, sequenced in a study of a mutant IDH1 vaccine in newly diagnosed glioma. Time point reported: week 35, safety follow-up. It was 300 ug of mutant IDH1 20-mer peptide that made up each vaccine dose, given with topical imiquimod. This table comes from immunoSEQ multiplex PCR, and its TCRdb copy is limited to in-frame clones, with some not included. Counted here are tens of thousands of clones, around nine tenths occurring once; the ten biggest clones make up 2% to 2.5%. Their target antigens are unknown. This specimen was PBMCs, taken from a glioma patient whose treatment included an IDH1 peptide vaccine. The receptors derive from a man younger than 45 with glioma.

The V and J genes are TRBV28 and TRBJ1-5; D may be TRBD1 (5 bases). Deletions cut 6 bases from V and 5 bases from J, with 20 bases between. CDR3 length: 16 residues. The germline V gene encodes CDR1 MDHEN and CDR2 SYDVKM. The CDR3 loop reads CASRSGTSRSYQPQHF. The CDR3 DNA reads TGTGCCAGCAGATCCGGGACTTCCAGATCGTATCAGCCCCAGCATTTT.

V usage is TRBV5-1 and J usage is TRBJ1-3; 7 nucleotides line up with TRBD1. This CDR3 is built from 15 residues. Germline CDR1 and CDR2: SGHRS and YFSETQ. The V gene end was trimmed by 4 bases and the J gene end by 0 bases; junction bases not matched to a gene: 4. For the CDR3, the DNA is TGCGCCAGCAGCAAGGACAGGAGCTCTGGAAACACCATATATTTT. It yields the protein CASSKDRSSGNTIYF.

V gene TRBV2 combines with J gene TRBJ2-1; 10 bases map to TRBD2. Trimming at V came to 6 bases and at J to 9 bases, leaving 8 bases not matched to a gene. Germline CDR1 is SNHLY and CDR2 is FYNNEI. The CDR3 extends over 14 amino acids. The CDR3 DNA reads TGTGCCAGCAGGAGGGGACTAGCGTTGGGTGAGCAGTTCTTC. It translates to CASRRGLALGEQFF.

DNA of the CDR3: TGCGCCAGCAGCCGAAGAGCGGGAGACCCCACAGATACGCAGTATTTT. This gives the protein CASSRRAGDPTDTQYF. The rearrangement links TRBV4-1 to TRBJ2-3, with 8 nucleotides matching TRBD2. Per germline, CDR1 MGHRA and CDR2 YSYEKL. With V trimmed by 4 bases and J by 2 bases, 8 bases remained unmatched. This CDR3 is built from 16 residues.

The gene calls are TRBV7-9 and TRBJ2-3, with 7 nucleotides matching TRBD2. The germline CDR1 and CDR2 sequences are SEHNR and FQNEAQ (reference sequence). V shed 1 base, J shed 3 bases, and the junction held 4 bases outside the gene matches. The CDR3 runs to 15 residues. The CDR3 reads CASSLDGRGTDTQYF. Written as DNA, the CDR3 is TGTGCCAGCAGCTTAGACGGGCGGGGGACAGATACGCAGTATTTT.

In DNA form, the CDR3 reads TGTGCCAGCAGGGCTAGCGGGGCGAACACCGGGGAGCTGTTTTTT. This encodes CASRASGANTGELFF. The gene calls are TRBV2 and TRBJ2-2; 9 nucleotides line up with TRBD2. Germline V lookup: CDR1 SNHLY, CDR2 FYNNEI. CDR3 length equals 15 residues. The trim removed 6 bases at V and 0 bases at J, leaving 2 bases unmatched.

This chain joins TRBV6-1 and TRBJ1-3; possibly TRBD1 for D (5 bases). This CDR3 region has 15 residues. The V end lost 2 bases, the J end lost 4 bases, and 12 bases lay between the germline ends. Germline loops: CDR1 MNHNS, CDR2 SASEGT. CDR3 in amino acids: CASSELGLLGNTIYF. The DNA of the CDR3 is TGTGCCAGCAGTGAACTGGGACTATTAGGAAACACCATATATTTT.

The chain employs TRBV29-1 and TRBJ2-3, with D possibly called TRBD1 or TRBD2 (6 bases each). The CDR3 is 15 residues long. The germline CDR1 and CDR2 sequences are SQVTM and ANQGSEA. V lost 8 bases to trimming and J lost 0 bases, with 18 bases between them. The CDR3: CSSRGRSGSTDTQYF. The DNA of the CDR3 is TGCAGCTCCCGGGGGCGGTCAGGGAGCACAGATACGCAGTATTTT.

The chain employs TRBV6-5 and TRBJ1-6; possibly TRBD1 for D (5 bases). The V end lost 2 bases, the J end lost 0 bases, and 8 bases lay between the germline ends. The CDR3 spans 16 residues. Germline values: CDR1 MNHEY, CDR2 SVGAGI. This CDR3 reads CASSYKGSSYNSPLHF. The CDR3 bases are TGTGCCAGCAGTTACAAGGGGAGCTCCTATAATTCACCCCTCCACTTT.

The V and J genes are TRBV5-4 and TRBJ1-2; D uncertain. Trimming removed 4 bases at V and 3 bases at J, with 19 bases between. Germline CDR1 and CDR2: SGHNT and YYREEE (reference sequence). The CDR3 totals 16 residues. CDR3 DNA sequence: TGTGCCAGCAGCACTGATTTGACCGGGAAGTACTATGGCTACACCTTC. Translating gives CASSTDLTGKYYGYTF.

The gene calls are TRBV4-3 and TRBJ1-2; D not certain. CDR1 LGHNA and CDR2 YSLEER come from the germline V gene. This CDR3 region has 14 residues. Trimming left V 2 bases short and J 4 bases short, with 11 bases between. The CDR3 spells CASSQKGGFYGYTF. The CDR3 coding sequence is TGCGCCAGCAGCCAAAAGGGAGGCTTCTATGGCTACACCTTC.

V gene TRBV5-5 combines with J gene TRBJ2-2, with TRBD1 as a possible D gene (5 bases). Germline V gene lookup returns CDR1 SGHKS and CDR2 YYEKEE (reference sequence). The ends were cut back, 3 bases at V and 4 bases at J, with 10 bases in the middle. The CDR3 is 14 amino acids. This chain's CDR3 is CASSYDRPTGELFF. DNA of the CDR3: TGTGCCAGCAGCTACGACAGACCCACCGGGGAGCTGTTTTTT.

The J gene is TRBJ2-5, the V gene TRBV20-1, with D tentatively TRBD2 (6 bases). The end of the DNA fits TRBJ2-7 better, so the J call may be wrong. Germline assignment: CDR1 DFQATT and CDR2 SNEGSKA (reference sequence). The CDR3 is made up of 11 amino acids. The CDR3 nucleotides read TGCAGCCCGGGCGGGACCCACGAGCAGTACTTC. As protein: CSPGGTHEQYF.

The gene calls are TRBV2 and TRBJ2-1; D might be TRBD1 or TRBD2, each matching 6 bases. This CDR3 comprises 19 residues. CDR1 SNHLY and CDR2 FYNNEI come from the germline V gene. Trimming took off 5 bases at V and 8 bases at J, with 31 bases between the two ends. The CDR3 sequence is CASSRGQILADLKSHEQFF. CDR3 in DNA: TGTGCCAGCAGTCGAGGACAGATATTAGCGGATCTGAAGTCGCATGAGCAGTTCTTC.

The chain recombines TRBV7-2 with TRBJ2-5; 7 positions agree with TRBD1. V was clipped by 4 bases and J by 7 bases; unmatched bases: 12. The CDR3 is 15 amino acids. Germline CDR1 SGHTA, CDR2 FQGNSA. The chain's CDR3 is CASSSLRTGVWTQYF. As DNA, the CDR3 is TGTGCCAGCAGCTCCCTCAGGACAGGCGTATGGACCCAGTACTTC.

This clone has just one count. The rearrangement links TRBV29-1 to TRBJ1-4, with D hard to call. V was pared by 6 bases and J by 8 bases, with 13 bases between. This CDR3 spans 12 amino acids. CDR1 is SQVTM, CDR2 ANQGSEA, per germline. CDR3 coding DNA: TGCAGCGTCCGGACGGGAGAAGAAAAACTGTTTTTT. As protein: CSVRTGEEKLFF.

The J gene is TRBJ1-3, the V gene TRBV7-9, with D uncertain. This CDR3 is built from 15 residues. V was clipped by 7 bases and J by 6 bases, with 19 bases between them. Germline V gives CDR1 SEHNR, CDR2 FQNEAQ (reference sequence). The CDR3 DNA reads as TGTGCCAGCACCCCGACCCCCGGCCAGACAAACACCATATATTTT. This sequence encodes CASTPTPGQTNTIYF.

This clone has a handful of counts. The chain links TRBV29-1 to TRBJ1-1; 8 bases align to TRBD1. Unmatched junction bases numbered 3, after V lost 6 bases and J lost 0 bases. The CDR3 is 13 amino acids. The germline gives CDR1 SQVTM, CDR2 ANQGSEA. The CDR3 reads CSVDRGLNTEAFF. The DNA of the CDR3 is TGCAGCGTCGACAGGGGATTGAACACTGAAGCTTTCTTT.

The sample holds a few counts of this clone. The V gene is TRBV29-1, the J gene TRBJ1-1, with D uncertain. The V gene's germline CDR1 is SQVTM and CDR2 ANQGSEA. The CDR3 totals 10 residues. Trimming pared 4 bases from V and 4 bases from J, leaving 4 bases between. The CDR3 region is CSVGGTEAFF. The CDR3, as DNA: TGCAGCGTTGGAGGCACTGAAGCTTTCTTT.

A single count supports this clone. V and J are TRBV25-1 and TRBJ1-2; D is ambiguous. Germline-derived CDR1 and CDR2 are MGHDK and SYGVNS. The V end lost 4 bases, the J end lost 4 bases, and 25 bases lay between the germline ends. The CDR3 sequence is 18 residues long. The CDR3 region is CASSGLLPPETRSYGYTF. For the CDR3, the DNA is TGTGCCAGCAGTGGCCTATTACCACCTGAAACAAGGTCCTATGGCTACACCTTC.

This chain connects TRBV5-4 to TRBJ1-5, with 8 bases fitting TRBD1. Germline trimming cut 0 bases from V and 5 bases from J; bases unmatched to any gene: 4. This CDR3 region has 15 residues. The germline gives CDR1 SGHNT, CDR2 YYREEE (reference sequence). CDR3 coding DNA: TGTGCCAGCAGCTTGGGGGGACAGGCAGATCAGCCCCAGCATTTT. Encoded protein: CASSLGGQADQPQHF.